This entry features one TCR beta chain sequence. Its cognate antigen is unknown. Germline values: CDR1 SGHRS, CDR2 YFSETQ. J was trimmed by 1 base and V by 3 bases; bases with no gene match: 9. The CDR3 is made up of 16 amino acids. A template switching step contributed a universal primer site, while unique molecular identifiers were present in the cDNA. TCRdb called the 5' RACE reads again in MiXCR, with one record for every CDR3 protein. The sample contains about 720,000 distinct CDR3 sequences, roughly 20% of which appear only once. The data originate from a study of identical twins. Study results and caveats: Cross-sectional statistical analysis was relied on for the conclusions, without the same donors being followed.

These same records also appear under a second study, on T cells expressing NK-cell markers. That study reports: Obtained from sorted CD3+CD56+NKG2C+, CD3+CD56+NKG2C- and CD3+CD56-NKG2C+ T cells were the TCR beta repertoires. Within the sequenced cohort of eight donors, seven exhibited HCMV seropositivity and one was seronegative.

The sample consisted of PBMCs. This TCR was recovered from a woman in her late teens or twenties in good health. The V call is TRBV5-1, the J call TRBJ1-1, with 7 bases lining up with TRBD1. The CDR3 coding sequence is TGCGCCAGCAGCTCTGAGGGGGCCGGACGGAACACTGAAGCTTTCTTT. The encoded protein is CASSSEGAGRNTEAFF.